This record covers a single T cell receptor (beta chain). Its antigen is not known. Germline values: CDR1 SEHNR, CDR2 FQNEAQ (reference sequence). V was shortened by 4 bases and J by 0 bases, with 12 bases between the two germline ends. There are 15 residues in the CDR3. The time point: baseline, week 1 (first vaccination visit). Treatment indicated: pre-vaccination baseline after standard-of-care therapy. Newly diagnosed WHO grade 3 or 4 IDH1-mutant, ATRX-lost astrocytomas were identified in the donors. The entry originates in a study of a mutant IDH1 vaccine in newly diagnosed glioma. Background on the study: Patients got radiotherapy, temozolomide, or both beforehand, and most got both.

Sequencing was performed with immunoSEQ multiplex PCR; in TCRdb, only in-frame clones are kept and a portion is missing. The data show tens of thousands of clones, with around 79% seen just once and 5% to 5.5% held by the top ten. Points from the study as a whole: Of all patients, 93.3% showed vaccine-induced immune responses. Seemingly, top peripheral T cell clonotype changes bore no relation to pseudoprogression.

The gene calls are TRBV7-9 and TRBJ2-5, with a tentative D call TRBD2 (5 bases). The TCR originated in a man aged 40-55 years with glioma. Some clones in this sample may be carry-over from other donors' samples. The specimen was PBMCs, collected from a glioma patient treated with radiotherapy, temozolomide or both. In DNA form, the CDR3 reads TGTGCCAGCAGCTCCAGGACGGGGTACCAAGAGACCCAGTACTTC. Encoded protein: CASSSRTGYQETQYF. Full variable domain (remainder filled in from reference TRBV7-9 and TRBJ2-5): DTGVSQNPRHKITKRGQNVTFRCDPISEHNRLYWYRQTLGQGPEFLTYFQNEAQLEKSRLLSDRFSAERPKGSFSTLEIQRTEQGDSAMYLCASSSRTGYQETQYFGPGTRLLVL.